This T cell receptor beta chain was sequenced during a study of T cell changes during pregnancy in multiple sclerosis. Trimming at V came to 3 bases and at J to 4 bases, leaving 4 bases not matched to a gene. Germline V gene data show CDR1 as SGHRS and CDR2 as YFSETQ. The CDR3 is 15 residues long. Data came from immunoSEQ multiplex PCR; TCRdb stores just in-frame clones and leaves some out. The repertoire holds fewer than 55,000 clones, with around 90% as singletons. The starting material was peripheral blood, obtained after pregnancy. The sequence was obtained from a female donor in good health, enrolled as a control in a pregnancy study. The chain employs TRBV5-1 and TRBJ2-1; 10 bases line up with TRBD1. CDR3 sequence reads: CASSSGTGAYNEQFF. As DNA, the CDR3 is TGCGCCAGCAGCTCCGGGACAGGGGCTTACAATGAGCAGTTCTTC.